This T cell receptor beta chain was identified during a study of T cells expressing NK-cell markers. Germline V gene sequence: CDR1 DFQATT, CDR2 SNEGSKA (reference sequence). This CDR3 is 15 amino acids long. The TCR beta cDNA came from 5'RACE template switching with UMIs. TCRdb reprocessed the 5' RACE reads, with one entry per CDR3 protein and no DNA. In total, the table holds some 150,000 distinct CDR3 sequences. The receptor comes from a man aged 18 to 35 in good health. Sequenced sample: blood T cells: a sorted CD56 or NKG2C T cell subset, CD4+ or CD8+ T cells, or bulk PBMC T cells (not recorded which). The genes are TRBV20-1 and TRBJ2-3; the D call of TRBD2 rests on TCRdb alone, since no DNA is present to check it. The CDR3 loop is CSALIAGGRTDTQYF.